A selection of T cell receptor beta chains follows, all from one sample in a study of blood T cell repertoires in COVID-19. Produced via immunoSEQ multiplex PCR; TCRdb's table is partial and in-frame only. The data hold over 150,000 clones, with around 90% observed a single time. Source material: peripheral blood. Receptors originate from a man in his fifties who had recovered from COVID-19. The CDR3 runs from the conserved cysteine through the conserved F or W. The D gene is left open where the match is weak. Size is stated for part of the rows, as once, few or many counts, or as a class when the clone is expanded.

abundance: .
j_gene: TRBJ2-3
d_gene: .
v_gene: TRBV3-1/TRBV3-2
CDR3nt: TGTGCCAGCAGCCAAGATCAAACAGATACGCAGTATTTT
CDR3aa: CASSQDQTDTQYF

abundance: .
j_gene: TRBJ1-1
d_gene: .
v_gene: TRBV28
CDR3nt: TGTGCCAGCAGTCTCACAGGGCGGTTGAACACTGAAGCTTTCTTT
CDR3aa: CASSLTGRLNTEAFF

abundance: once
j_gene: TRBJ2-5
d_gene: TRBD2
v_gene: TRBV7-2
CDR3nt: TGTGCCAGCAGCTTACTAGCGGGAGAGCCCCTCAAGACCCAGTACTTC
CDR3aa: CASSLLAGEPLKTQYF

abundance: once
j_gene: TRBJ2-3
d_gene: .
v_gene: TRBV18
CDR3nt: TGTGCCAGCTCCACCAGGCAGAACACAGATACGCAGTATTTT
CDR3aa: CASSTRQNTDTQYF

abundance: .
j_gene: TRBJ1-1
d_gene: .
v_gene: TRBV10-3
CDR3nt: TGTGCCGCAAGGGGCCCGGTGGGGGAAGCTTTCTTT
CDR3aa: CAARGPVGEAFF

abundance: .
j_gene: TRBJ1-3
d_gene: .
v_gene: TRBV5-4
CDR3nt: TGTGCCAGCAGCTTGGGGGGGCAGGGAGCAAACACCATATATTTT
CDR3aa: CASSLGGQGANTIYF

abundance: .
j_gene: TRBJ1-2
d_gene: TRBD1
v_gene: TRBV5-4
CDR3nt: TGTGCCAGCAGCTTGGGGGCAGGGGGCAGGACTAACTATGGCTACACCTTC
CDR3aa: CASSLGAGGRTNYGYTF

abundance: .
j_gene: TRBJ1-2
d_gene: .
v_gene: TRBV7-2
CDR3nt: TGTGCCAGCAGCGTGGACAGTTGGGGCTACACCTTC
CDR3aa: CASSVDSWGYTF

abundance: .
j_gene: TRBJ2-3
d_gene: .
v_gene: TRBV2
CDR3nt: TGTGCCAGCTCCCGGGACTCGGTGTCAACAGATACGCAGTATTTT
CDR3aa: CASSRDSVSTDTQYF

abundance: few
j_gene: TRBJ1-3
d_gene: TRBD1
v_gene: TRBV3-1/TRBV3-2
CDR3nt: TGTGCCAGCAGCCAAGGACGGACAGGGGGAAACACCATATATTTT
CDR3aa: CASSQGRTGGNTIYF

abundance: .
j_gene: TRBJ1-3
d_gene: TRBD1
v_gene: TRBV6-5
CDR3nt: TGTGCCAGCAGTCCGACAGGGCTGACTGGAAACACCATATATTTT
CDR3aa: CASSPTGLTGNTIYF